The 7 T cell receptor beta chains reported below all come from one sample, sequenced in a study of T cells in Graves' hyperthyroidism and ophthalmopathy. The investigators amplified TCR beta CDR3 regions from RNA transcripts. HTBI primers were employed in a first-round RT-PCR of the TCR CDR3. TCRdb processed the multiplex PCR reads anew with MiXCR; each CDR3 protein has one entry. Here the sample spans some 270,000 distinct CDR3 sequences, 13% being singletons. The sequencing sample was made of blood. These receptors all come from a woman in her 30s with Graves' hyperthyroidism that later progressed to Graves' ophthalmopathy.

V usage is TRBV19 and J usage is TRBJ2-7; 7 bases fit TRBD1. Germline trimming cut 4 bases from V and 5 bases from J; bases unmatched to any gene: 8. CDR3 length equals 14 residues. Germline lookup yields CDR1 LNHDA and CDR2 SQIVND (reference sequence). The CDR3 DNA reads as TGTGCCAGTAGTAGGTCAGGGGGAATCAACGAGCAGTACTTC. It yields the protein CASSRSGGINEQYF.

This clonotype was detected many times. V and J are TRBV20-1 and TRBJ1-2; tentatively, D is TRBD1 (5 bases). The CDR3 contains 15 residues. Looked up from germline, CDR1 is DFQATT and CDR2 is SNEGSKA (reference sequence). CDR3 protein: CSMRLGERINYGYTF. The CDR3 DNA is TGCAGCATGCGTTTGGGGGAACGAATTAACTATGGCTACACCTTC.

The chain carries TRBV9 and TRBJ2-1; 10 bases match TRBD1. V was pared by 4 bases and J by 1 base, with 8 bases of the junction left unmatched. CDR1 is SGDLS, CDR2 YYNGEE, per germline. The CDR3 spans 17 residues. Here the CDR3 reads CASSPGTGDASYNEQFF. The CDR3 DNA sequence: TGTGCCAGCAGCCCCGGGACAGGGGATGCGTCCTACAATGAGCAGTTCTTC.

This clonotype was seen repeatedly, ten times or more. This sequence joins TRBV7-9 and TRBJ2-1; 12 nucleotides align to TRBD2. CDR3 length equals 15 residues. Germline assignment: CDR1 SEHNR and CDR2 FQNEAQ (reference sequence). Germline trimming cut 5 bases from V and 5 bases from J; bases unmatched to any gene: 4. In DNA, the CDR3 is TGTGCCAGCAGCCGCAGGACTAGCGGGGACAATGAGCAGTTCTTC. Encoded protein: CASSRRTSGDNEQFF.

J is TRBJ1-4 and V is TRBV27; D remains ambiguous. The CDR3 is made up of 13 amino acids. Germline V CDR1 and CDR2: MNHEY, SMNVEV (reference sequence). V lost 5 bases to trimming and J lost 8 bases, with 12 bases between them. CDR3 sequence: CASSTNTQEKLFF. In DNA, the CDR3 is TGTGCCAGCAGTACTAACACACAAGAAAAACTGTTTTTT. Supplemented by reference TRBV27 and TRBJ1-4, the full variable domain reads EAQVTQNPRYLITVTGKKLTVTCSQNMNHEYMSWYRQDPGLGLRQIYYSMNVEVTDKGDVPEGYKVSRKEKRNFPLILESPSPNQTSLYFCASSTNTQEKLFFGSGTQLSVL.

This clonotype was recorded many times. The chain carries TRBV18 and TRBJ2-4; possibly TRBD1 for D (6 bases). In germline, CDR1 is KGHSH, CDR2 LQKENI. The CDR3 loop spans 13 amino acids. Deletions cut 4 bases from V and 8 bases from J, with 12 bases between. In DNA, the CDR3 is TGTGCCAGCTCACGGATCAGGGGAGACATTCAGTACTTC. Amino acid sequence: CASSRIRGDIQYF.

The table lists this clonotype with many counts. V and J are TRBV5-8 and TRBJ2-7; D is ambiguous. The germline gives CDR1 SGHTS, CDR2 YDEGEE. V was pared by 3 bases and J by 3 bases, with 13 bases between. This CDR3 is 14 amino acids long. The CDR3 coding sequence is TGTGCCAGCAGCTATGCGGCGGAATACTACGAGCAGTACTTC. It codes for CASSYAAEYYEQYF.